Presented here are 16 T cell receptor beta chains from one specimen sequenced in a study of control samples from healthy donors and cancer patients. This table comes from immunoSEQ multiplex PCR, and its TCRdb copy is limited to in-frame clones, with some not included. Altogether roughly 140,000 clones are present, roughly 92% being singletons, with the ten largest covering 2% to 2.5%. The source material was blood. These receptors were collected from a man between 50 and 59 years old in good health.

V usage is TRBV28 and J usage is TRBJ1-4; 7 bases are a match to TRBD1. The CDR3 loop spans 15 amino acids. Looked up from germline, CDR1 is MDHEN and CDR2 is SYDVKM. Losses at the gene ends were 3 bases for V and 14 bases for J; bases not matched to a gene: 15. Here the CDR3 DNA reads TGTGCCAGCAGTTTGCCCGGGACAGCTGGAAAGGGGCTGTTTTTT. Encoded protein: CASSLPGTAGKGLFF.

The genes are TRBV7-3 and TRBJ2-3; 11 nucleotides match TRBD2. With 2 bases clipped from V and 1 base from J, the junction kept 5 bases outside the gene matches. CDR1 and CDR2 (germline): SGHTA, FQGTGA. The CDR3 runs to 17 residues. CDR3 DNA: TGTGCCAGCAGCTTAGCACTAGCGGGAGCGGGCACAGATACGCAGTATTTT. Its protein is CASSLALAGAGTDTQYF.

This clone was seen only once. In DNA form, the CDR3 reads TGTGCCAGCAGTACCCCTTACAGGGGGCGGAGGACCGGGGAGCTGTTTTTT. It encodes CASSTPYRGRRTGELFF. The chain couples TRBV6-2 or TRBV6-3 to TRBJ2-2; TRBD1 matches 9 bases. Unmatched junction bases numbered 12, after V lost 5 bases and J lost 5 bases. Germline assignment: CDR1 MNHEY and CDR2 SVGEGT. This CDR3 is built from 17 residues.

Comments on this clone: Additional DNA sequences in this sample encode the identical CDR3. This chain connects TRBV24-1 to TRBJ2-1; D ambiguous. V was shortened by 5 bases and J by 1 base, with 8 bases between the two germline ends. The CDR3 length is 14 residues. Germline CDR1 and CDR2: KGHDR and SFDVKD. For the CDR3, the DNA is TGTGCCACCAGTGGGGCAGGTTCCTACAATGAGCAGTTCTTC. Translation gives CATSGAGSYNEQFF.

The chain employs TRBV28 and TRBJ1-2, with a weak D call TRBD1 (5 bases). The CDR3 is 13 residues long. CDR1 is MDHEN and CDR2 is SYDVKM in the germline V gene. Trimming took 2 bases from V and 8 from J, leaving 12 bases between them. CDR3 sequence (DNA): TGTGCCAGCAGTTTACGAGGGGCAGTCGGCTACACCTTC. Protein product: CASSLRGAVGYTF.

CDR3 sequence reads: CASSQGREQYF. The CDR3 nucleotides read TGTGCCAGCAGCCAAGGGAGGGAGCAGTACTTC. The chain joins TRBV4-2 to TRBJ2-7; maybe TRBD2 (5 bases). CDR1 is LGHNA, CDR2 YNFKEQ, per germline. V lost 1 base and J 7 bases, leaving 5 bases between the germline ends. The CDR3 consists of 11 residues.

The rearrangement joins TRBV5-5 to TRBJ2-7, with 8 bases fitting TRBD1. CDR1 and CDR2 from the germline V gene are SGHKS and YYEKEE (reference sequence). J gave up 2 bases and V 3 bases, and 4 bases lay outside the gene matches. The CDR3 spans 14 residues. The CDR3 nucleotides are TGTGCCAGCAGCTCGGTGGACAGGGCCTACGAGCAGTACTTC. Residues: CASSSVDRAYEQYF.

CDR3 nucleotides: TGTGCCACCAGTGATCCCCCCCCAGGGTACGGCGACGAGCAGTACTTC. It is translated as CATSDPPPGYGDEQYF. This chain connects TRBV24-1 to TRBJ2-7, with D possibly TRBD1 on 5 matching bases. Germline CDR1 reads KGHDR; CDR2 reads SFDVKD. The V and J ends lost 3 bases and 5 bases respectively, with 19 bases between them. This CDR3 comprises 16 residues.

The CDR3, as DNA: TGTGCCAGCAGCGGACAGGGCCCAGATACGCAGTATTTT. This translates into CASSGQGPDTQYF. This rearrangement joins TRBV12-3 or TRBV12-4 to TRBJ2-3; 8 positions agree with TRBD1. The CDR3 contains 13 residues. V shed 6 bases and J 4 bases; nucleotides not matched to a gene: 3.

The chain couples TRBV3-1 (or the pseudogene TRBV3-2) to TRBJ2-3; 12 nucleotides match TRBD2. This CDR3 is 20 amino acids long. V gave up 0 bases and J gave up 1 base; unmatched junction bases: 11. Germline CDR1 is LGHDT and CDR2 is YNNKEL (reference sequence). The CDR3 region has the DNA TGTGCCAGCAGCCAAGACCTATGGCTAGCGGGAGGGCGGGGCACAGATACGCAGTATTTT. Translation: CASSQDLWLAGGRGTDTQYF.

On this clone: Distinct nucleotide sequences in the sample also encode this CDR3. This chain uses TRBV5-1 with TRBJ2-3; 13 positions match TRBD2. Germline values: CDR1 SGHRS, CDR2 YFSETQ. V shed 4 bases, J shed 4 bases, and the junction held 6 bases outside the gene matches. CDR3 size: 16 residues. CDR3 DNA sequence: TGCGCCAGCAGCCCAACTAGCGGGAGGGGGCCAGATACGCAGTATTTT. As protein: CASSPTSGRGPDTQYF.

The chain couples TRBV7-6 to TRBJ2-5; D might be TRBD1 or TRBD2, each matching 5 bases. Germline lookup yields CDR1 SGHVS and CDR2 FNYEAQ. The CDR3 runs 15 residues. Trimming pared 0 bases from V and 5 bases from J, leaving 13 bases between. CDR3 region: CASSLAFRGRETQYF. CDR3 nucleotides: TGTGCCAGCAGCTTAGCGTTCCGGGGACGGGAGACCCAGTACTTC.

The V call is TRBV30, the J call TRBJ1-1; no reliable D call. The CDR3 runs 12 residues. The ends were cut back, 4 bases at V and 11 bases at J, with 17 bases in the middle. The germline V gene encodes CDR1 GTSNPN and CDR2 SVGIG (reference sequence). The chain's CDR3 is CAWMASDSRAFF. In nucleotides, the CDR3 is TGTGCCTGGATGGCTTCGGACTCGAGGGCTTTCTTT.

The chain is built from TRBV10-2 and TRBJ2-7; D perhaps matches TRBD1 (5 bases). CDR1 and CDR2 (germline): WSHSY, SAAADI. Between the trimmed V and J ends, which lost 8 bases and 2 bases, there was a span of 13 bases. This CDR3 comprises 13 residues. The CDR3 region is CASGADSTYEQYF. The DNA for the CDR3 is TGCGCCAGCGGGGCAGACAGTACCTACGAGCAGTACTTC.

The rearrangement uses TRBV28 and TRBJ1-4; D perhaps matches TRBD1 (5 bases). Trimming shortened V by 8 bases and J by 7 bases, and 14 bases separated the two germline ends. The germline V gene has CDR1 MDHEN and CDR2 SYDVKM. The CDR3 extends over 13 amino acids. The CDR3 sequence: CASFDSGTEKLFF. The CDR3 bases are TGTGCCAGCTTCGACAGTGGGACTGAAAAACTGTTTTTT.

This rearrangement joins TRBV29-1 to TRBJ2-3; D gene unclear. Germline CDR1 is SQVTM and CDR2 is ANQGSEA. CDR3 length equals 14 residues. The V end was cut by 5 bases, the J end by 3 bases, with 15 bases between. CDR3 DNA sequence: TGCAGCGTTAGGGCAGACCACCTAACAGATACGCAGTATTTT. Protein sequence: CSVRADHLTDTQYF.